This T cell receptor beta chain was observed in a study of shared clonotypes between healthy human individuals. This table comes from immunoSEQ multiplex PCR, and its TCRdb copy is limited to in-frame clones, with some not included. The sample includes about 2.4 million clones, about 92% seen only once; the top ten take about 0.13%. This clone was seen a handful of times. This CDR3 is 16 amino acids long. V shed 5 bases and J 5 bases; nucleotides not matched to a gene: 14. Per germline, CDR1 SEHNR and CDR2 FQNEAQ (reference sequence). The sequencing sample was made of naive CD4+ T cells sorted from blood. The subset is: CD45RA+ positively selected. The receptor was derived from a man aged 18-30 years in good health. This chain connects TRBV7-9 to TRBJ1-2, with 7 positions matching TRBD1. The CDR3 region has the DNA TGTGCCAGCAGCACCAACGACAGGGTAAAGGGATATGGCTACACCTTC. Its protein product is CASSTNDRVKGYGYTF.